The source of this T cell receptor (beta chain) is a study of T cell responses to AZD1222 COVID-19 vaccine. The CDR3 has 15 residues. V shed 0 bases and J shed 3 bases, with 11 bases lying between them. Looked up from germline, CDR1 is SGHAT and CDR2 is FQNNGV. The assay was immunoSEQ multiplex PCR, and TCRdb's table has in-frame clones only and misses some. Here the sample spans approximately 110,000 clones, approximately 88% being singletons. The chain has TRBV11-2 and TRBJ1-2; the D gene is possibly TRBD1 (6 bases). The source was peripheral blood, collected on day 0 of AZD1222 vaccination. The receptor was isolated from an adult in good health. In DNA, the CDR3 is TGTGCCAGCAGCTTAGATGCGGGGGGCCACTATGGCTACACCTTC. Protein: CASSLDAGGHYGYTF. Variable domain in full (rest from reference TRBV11-2 and TRBJ1-2): EAGVAQSPRYKIIEKRQSVAFWCNPISGHATLYWYQQILGQGPKLLIQFQNNGVVDDSQLPKDRFSAERLKGVDSTLKIQPAKLEDSAVYLCASSLDAGGHYGYTFGSGTRLTVV.